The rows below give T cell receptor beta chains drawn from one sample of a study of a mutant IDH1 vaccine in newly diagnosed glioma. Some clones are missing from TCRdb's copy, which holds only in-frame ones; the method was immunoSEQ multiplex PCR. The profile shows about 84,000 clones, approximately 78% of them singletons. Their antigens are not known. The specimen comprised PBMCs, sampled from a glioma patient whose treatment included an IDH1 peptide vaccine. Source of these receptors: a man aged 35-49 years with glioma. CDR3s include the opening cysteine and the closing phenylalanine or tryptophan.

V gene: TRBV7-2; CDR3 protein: CASSFAGKNIQYF
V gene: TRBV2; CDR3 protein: CASSRVVREQYF
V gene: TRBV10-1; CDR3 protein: CASSGNGGSPLHF
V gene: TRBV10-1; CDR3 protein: CASSVGGRQYF
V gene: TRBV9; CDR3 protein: CASSVDPLAGVMDTQYF
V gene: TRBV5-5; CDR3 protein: CASSLNLYREAFF
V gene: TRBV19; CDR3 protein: CASSATTGAGETQYF
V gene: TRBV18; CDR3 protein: CASSPLGSSAYNEQFF
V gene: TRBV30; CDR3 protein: CAWRTGDNTGELFF
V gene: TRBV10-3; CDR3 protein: CAISAGLATGELFF
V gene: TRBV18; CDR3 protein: CASSPDVTGELFF
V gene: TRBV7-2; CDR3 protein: CASSYRGYNEQFF
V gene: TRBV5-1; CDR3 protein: CASSKTAGTTAFF
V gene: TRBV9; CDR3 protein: CASSIGLAGALGDTQYF
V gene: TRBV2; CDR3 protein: CASTSPGADTQYF
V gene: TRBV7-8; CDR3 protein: CASSKSRGREKLFF
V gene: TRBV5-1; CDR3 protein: CASSPGLAGGPNEQYF
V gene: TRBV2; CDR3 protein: CASSEPQGVGTQYF
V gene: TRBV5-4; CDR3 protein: CASSTRTSGHNEQFF
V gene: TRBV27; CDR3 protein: CASSYGQGANEAFF
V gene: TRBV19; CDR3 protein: CASSPDRGSYNEQFF
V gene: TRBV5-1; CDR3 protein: CASSRSGNQPQHF